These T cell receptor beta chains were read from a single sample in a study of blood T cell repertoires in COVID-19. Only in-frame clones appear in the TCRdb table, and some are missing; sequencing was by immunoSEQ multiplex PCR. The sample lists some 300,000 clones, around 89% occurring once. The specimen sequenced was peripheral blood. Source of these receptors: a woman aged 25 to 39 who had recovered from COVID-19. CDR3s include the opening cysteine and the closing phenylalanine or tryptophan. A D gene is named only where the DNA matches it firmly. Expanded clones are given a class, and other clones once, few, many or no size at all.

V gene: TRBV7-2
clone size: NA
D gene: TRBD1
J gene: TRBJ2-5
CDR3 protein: CASSLEVYRGQETQYF
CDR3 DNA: TGTGCCAGCAGCTTGGAGGTGTACAGGGGGCAGGAGACCCAGTACTTC

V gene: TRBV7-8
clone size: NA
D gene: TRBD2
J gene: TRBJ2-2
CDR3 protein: CASTQTSGVNTGELFF
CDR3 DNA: TGTGCCAGCACACAGACTAGCGGGGTAAACACCGGGGAGCTGTTTTTT

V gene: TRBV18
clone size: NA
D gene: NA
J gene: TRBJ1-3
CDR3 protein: CASSPPTGPGNTIYF
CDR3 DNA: TGTGCCAGCTCACCACCTACAGGCCCTGGAAACACCATATATTTT

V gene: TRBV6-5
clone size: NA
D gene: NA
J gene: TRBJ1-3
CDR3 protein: CASTGTGPSGNTIYF
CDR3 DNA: TGTGCCAGCACCGGTACAGGCCCCTCTGGAAACACCATATATTTT

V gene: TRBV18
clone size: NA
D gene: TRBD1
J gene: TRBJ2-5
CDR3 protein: CASSPDRGRETQYF
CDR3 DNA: TGTGCCAGCTCACCCGACAGGGGTCGGGAGACCCAGTACTTC

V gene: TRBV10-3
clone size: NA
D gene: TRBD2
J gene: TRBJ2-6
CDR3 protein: CAIGASAGALSGANVLTF
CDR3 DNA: TGTGCCATCGGGGCGTCAGCGGGGGCTCTCTCTGGGGCCAACGTCCTGACTTTC

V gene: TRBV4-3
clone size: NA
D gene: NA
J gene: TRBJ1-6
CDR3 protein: CASSLSINSPLHF
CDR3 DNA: TGCGCCAGCAGCCTGTCAATTAATTCACCCCTCCACTTT

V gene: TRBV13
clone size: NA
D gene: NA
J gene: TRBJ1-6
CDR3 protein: CASSLEGQNNSPLHF
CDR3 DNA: TGTGCCAGCAGCTTAGAGGGACAAAATAATTCACCCCTCCACTTT

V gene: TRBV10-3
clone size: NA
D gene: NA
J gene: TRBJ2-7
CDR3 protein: CATRSGGSQYSYEQYF
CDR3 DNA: TGTGCCACCAGAAGTGGGGGCAGCCAATACTCCTACGAGCAGTACTTC

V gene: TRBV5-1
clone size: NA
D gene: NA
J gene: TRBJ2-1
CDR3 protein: CASSLVGSGYYNEQFF
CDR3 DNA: TGCGCCAGCAGCTTGGTTGGTAGCGGCTACTACAATGAGCAGTTCTTC

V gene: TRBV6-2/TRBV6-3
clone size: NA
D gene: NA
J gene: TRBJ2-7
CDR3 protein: CASSERVRKAHEQYF
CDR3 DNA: TGTGCCAGCAGCGAACGGGTTCGGAAGGCTCACGAGCAGTACTTC

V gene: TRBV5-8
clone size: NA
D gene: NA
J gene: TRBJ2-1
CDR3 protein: CASSLNREQFF
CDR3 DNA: TGTGCCAGCAGCTTGAATCGGGAGCAGTTCTTC

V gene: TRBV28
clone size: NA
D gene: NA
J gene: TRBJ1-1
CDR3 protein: CASMWANTEAFF
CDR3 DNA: TGTGCCAGCATGTGGGCGAACACTGAAGCTTTCTTT

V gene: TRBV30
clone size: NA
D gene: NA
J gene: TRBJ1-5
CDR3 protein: CAWTTGNQPQHF
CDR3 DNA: TGTGCCTGGACCACAGGGAATCAGCCCCAGCATTTT

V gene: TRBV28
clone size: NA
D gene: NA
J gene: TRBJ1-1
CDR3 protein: CASSLWGRGSNTEAFF
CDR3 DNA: TGTGCCAGCAGTTTGTGGGGCAGGGGTTCGAACACTGAAGCTTTCTTT

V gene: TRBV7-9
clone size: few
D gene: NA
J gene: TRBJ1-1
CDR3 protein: CASSSMTFEAFF
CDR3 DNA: TGTGCCAGCAGCTCGATGACATTCGAAGCTTTCTTT

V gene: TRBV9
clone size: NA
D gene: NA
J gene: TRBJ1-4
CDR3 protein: CASGRGTGNDEKLFF
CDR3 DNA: TGTGCCAGCGGCAGGGGTACAGGGAACGATGAAAAACTGTTTTTT

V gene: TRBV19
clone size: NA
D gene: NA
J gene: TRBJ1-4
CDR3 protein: CASSLGVGEKLFF
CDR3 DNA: TGTGCCAGTAGCCTAGGGGTAGGTGAAAAACTGTTTTTT

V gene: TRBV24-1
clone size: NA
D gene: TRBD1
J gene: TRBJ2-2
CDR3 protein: CATSDTDRGPGELFF
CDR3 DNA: TGTGCCACCAGTGATACGGACAGGGGGCCTGGGGAGCTGTTTTTT

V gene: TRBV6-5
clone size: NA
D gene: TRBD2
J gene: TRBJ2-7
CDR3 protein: CASSSTSGTPSEQYF
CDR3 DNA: TGTGCCAGCAGTTCCACTAGCGGGACTCCAAGCGAGCAGTACTTC

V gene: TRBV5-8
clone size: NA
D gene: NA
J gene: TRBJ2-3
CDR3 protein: CASSLAAGSTDTQYF
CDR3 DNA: TGTGCCAGCAGCTTGGCAGCAGGGAGCACAGATACGCAGTATTTT

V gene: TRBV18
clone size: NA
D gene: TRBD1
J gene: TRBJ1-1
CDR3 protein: CASSPVQGASTEAFF
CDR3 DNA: TGTGCCAGCTCACCCGTACAGGGGGCAAGCACTGAAGCTTTCTTT

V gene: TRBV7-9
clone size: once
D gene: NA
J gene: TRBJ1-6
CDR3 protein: CASRSAGATYNSPLHF
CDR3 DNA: TGTGCCAGCAGATCAGCAGGGGCCACCTATAATTCACCCCTCCACTTT

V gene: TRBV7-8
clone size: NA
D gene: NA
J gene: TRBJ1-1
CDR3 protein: CASSPGRGRAFF
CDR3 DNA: TGTGCCAGCAGCCCCGGGCGGGGGCGAGCTTTCTTT

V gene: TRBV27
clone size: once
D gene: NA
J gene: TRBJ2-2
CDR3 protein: CASRIQVTGELFF
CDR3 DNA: TGTGCCAGCAGAATCCAGGTCACCGGGGAGCTGTTTTTT

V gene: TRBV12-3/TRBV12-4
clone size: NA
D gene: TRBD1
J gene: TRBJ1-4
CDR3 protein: CASSGTGSFELFF
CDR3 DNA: TGTGCCAGCAGTGGGACAGGGAGTTTTGAACTGTTTTTT

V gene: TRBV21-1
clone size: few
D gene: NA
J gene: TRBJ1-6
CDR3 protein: CASSKEGGQGKSPLHF
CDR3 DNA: TGTGCCAGCAGCAAAGAAGGGGGACAGGGAAAATCACCCCTCCACTTT

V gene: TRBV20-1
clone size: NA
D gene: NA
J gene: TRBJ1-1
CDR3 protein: CSASAKAFF
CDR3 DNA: TGCAGTGCTAGCGCGAAAGCTTTCTTT

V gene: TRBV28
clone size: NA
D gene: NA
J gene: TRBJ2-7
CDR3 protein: CASSSLGGLYEQYF
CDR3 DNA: TGTGCCAGCAGTTCCCTCGGCGGGCTCTACGAGCAGTACTTC

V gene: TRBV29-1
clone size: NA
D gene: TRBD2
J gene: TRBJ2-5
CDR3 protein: CSGLLAGGKETQYF
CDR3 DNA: TGCAGCGGTTTACTAGCGGGGGGGAAAGAGACCCAGTACTTC

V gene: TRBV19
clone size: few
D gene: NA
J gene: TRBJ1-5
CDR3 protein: CASSGSGNQPQHF
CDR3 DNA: TGTGCCAGTAGTGGGTCGGGGAATCAGCCCCAGCATTTT

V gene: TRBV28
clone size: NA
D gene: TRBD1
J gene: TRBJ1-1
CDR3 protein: CASSPITGGWVAEAFF
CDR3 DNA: TGTGCCAGCAGTCCGATCACAGGGGGCTGGGTCGCTGAAGCTTTCTTT

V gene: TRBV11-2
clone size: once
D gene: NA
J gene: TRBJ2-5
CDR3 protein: CASSLDRIRGPSSETQYF
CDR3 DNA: TGTGCCAGCAGCTTAGATCGTATCAGGGGCCCATCGTCGGAGACCCAGTACTTC

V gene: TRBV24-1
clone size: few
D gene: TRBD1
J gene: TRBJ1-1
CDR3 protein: CATSDPSTGGGAFF
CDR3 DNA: TGTGCCACCAGTGATCCCTCCACAGGGGGGGGAGCTTTCTTT

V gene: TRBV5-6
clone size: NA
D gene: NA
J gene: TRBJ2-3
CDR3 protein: CASKAPDSSTDTQYF
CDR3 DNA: TGTGCCAGCAAGGCCCCAGACTCTAGCACAGATACGCAGTATTTT

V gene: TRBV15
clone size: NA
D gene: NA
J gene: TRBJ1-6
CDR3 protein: CATSRVPNSPLHF
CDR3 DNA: TGTGCCACCAGCAGAGTCCCGAATTCACCCCTCCACTTT

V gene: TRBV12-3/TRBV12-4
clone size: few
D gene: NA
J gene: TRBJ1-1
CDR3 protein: CASRGYQNTEAFF
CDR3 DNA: TGTGCCAGCCGGGGGTACCAGAACACTGAAGCTTTCTTT

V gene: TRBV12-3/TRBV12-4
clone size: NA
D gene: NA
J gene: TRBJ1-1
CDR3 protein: CASSPWNTEAFF
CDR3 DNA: TGTGCCAGCAGTCCGTGGAACACTGAAGCTTTCTTT

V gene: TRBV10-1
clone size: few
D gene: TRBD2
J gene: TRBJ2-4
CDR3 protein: CASSQAGTSGGMGHIQYF
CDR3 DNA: TGCGCCAGCAGCCAGGCCGGGACTAGCGGGGGGATGGGGCACATTCAGTACTTC

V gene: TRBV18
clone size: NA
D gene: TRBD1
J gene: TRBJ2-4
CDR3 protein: CASSPKETGFRAKNIQYF
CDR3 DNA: TGTGCCAGCTCACCAAAAGAGACAGGGTTTAGGGCCAAAAACATTCAGTACTTC

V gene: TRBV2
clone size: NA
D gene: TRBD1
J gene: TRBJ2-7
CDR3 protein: CATSTGYEQYF
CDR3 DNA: TGTGCCACCTCGACAGGGTACGAGCAGTACTTC

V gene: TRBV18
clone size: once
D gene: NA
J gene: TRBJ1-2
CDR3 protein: CASSPQRPGVINYGYTF
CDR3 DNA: TGTGCCAGCTCACCACAGCGCCCGGGGGTAATTAACTATGGCTACACCTTC

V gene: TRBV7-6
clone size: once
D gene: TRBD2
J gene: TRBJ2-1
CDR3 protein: CASSSGTSGYNEQFF
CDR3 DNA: TGTGCCAGCAGCTCCGGGACTAGCGGCTACAATGAGCAGTTCTTC

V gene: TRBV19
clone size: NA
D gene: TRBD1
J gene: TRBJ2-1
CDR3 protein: CATRGQVGDNEQFF
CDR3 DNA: TGTGCCACCAGGGGACAGGTTGGTGACAATGAGCAGTTCTTC

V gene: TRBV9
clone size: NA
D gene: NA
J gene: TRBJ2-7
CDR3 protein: CASSPWGQGTYEQYF
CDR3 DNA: TGTGCCAGCAGCCCGTGGGGGCAGGGTACCTACGAGCAGTACTTC

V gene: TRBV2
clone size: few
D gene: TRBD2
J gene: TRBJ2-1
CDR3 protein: CASSQPGTRDEQFF
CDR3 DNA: TGTGCCAGCAGCCAACCCGGGACTAGAGATGAGCAGTTCTTC

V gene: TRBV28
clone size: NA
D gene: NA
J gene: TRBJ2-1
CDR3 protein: CASSPNFHAQQFF
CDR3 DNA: TGTGCCAGCAGCCCAAACTTCCACGCACAGCAGTTCTTC

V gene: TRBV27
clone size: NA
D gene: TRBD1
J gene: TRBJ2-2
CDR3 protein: CASSLSFLGTGGHGELFF
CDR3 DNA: TGTGCCAGCAGTTTATCGTTTTTAGGGACAGGGGGCCACGGGGAGCTGTTTTTT

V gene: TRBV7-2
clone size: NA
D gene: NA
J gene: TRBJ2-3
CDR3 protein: CASSPLGGASDTQYF
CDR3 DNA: TGTGCCAGCAGCCCCTTGGGGGGGGCCTCGGATACGCAGTATTTT